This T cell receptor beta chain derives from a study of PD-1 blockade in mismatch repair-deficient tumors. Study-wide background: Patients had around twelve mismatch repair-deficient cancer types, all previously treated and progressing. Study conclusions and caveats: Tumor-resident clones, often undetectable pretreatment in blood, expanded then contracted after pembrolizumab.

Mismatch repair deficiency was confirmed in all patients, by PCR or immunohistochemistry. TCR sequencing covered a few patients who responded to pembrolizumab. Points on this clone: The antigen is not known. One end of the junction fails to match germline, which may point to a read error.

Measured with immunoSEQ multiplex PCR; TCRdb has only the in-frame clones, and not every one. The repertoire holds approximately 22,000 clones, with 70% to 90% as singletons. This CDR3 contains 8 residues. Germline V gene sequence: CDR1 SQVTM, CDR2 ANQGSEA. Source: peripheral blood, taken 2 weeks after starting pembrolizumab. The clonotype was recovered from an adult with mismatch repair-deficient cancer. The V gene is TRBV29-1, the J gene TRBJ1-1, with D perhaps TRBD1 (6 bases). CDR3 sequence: CSCYTGYF. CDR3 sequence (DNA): TGCAGCTGTTACACAGGGTACTTT.